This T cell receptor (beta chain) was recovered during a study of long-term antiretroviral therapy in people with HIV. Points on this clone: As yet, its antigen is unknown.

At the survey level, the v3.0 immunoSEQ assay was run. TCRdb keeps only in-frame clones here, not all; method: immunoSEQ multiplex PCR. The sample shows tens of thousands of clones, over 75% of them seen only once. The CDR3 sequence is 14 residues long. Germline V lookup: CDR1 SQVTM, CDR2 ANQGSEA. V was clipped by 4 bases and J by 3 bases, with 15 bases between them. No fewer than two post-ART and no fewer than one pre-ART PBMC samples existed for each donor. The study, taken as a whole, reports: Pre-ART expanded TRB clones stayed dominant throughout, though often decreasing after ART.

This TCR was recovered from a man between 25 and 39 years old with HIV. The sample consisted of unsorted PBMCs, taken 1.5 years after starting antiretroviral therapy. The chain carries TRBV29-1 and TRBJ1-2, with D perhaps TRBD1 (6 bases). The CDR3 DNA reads TGCAGCGTTGTGAAGGGGGACTGGGACTATGGCTACACCTTC. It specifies CSVVKGDWDYGYTF.